This T cell receptor beta chain was retrieved from a study of blood T cell repertoires in COVID-19 (dated by TCRdb to about 2020). At the level of the whole study: Samples covering the acute and convalescent phases of COVID-19 were provided by collaborators in the United States, Italy and Spain. The prospective study material was composed of cDNA or gDNA derived from T cells, B-cell-depleted T cells, or PBMCs. The dataset comprised deeply sampled blood TCRbeta repertoires from subjects exposed to, actively infected with, or recovered from COVID-19. The repertoires were released in a freely available public database meant as a resource for research on the immune response to SARS-CoV-2. The samples were drawn from the first 160 participants of the ongoing ImmuneRACE study and from 1,254 subjects provided by 6 global collaborators. The sample metadata nearly always contained a de-identified subject ID, COVID-19 status, age in years and sex. HLA class I and class II types, where available, came from metadata supplied by the sample provider rather than from assay-based typing. Study-level results and caveats: The quantity of clinical and demographic metadata differed by source and by participant and was supplied without curation.

Taken from cysteine to phenylalanine, the CDR3 has 15 residues. Only the CDR3 DNA is retained, 45 bases long and in frame from the first base. V is clipped by 3 bases and J by 2 bases, and the sequence between their germline boundaries is 13 bases long. The germline V gene (reference sequence) gives CDR1 as LNHDA and CDR2 as SQIVND. One collaborating source in Seattle enrolled patients during active infection and followed them longitudinally through the course of disease. Each collaborating institution followed its own protocols to collect whole blood in K2EDTA tubes. For TCRbeta analysis, collaborator samples were shipped as frozen whole blood, as isolated PBMCs, or as DNA extracted from either sample type. As to this clone: Its cognate antigen has yet to be identified. No per-base quality is available; no much larger clone lies one base away.

The immunoSEQ Assay, a bias-controlled multiplex PCR, was used to amplify TCRbeta CDR3 regions from genomic DNA. Concerning the study's data processing: Nucleated cell counts per sample were estimated from amplification of reference gene primers within the assay. To quantify the absolute abundance of each unique TCRbeta CDR3 rearrangement, sequence reads were collapsed and filtered. For each sample, productive Simpson clonality was calculated as the square root of Simpson's diversity index across productive rearrangements. This immuneACCESS table, as held by TCRdb, lists in-frame sequences with V and J called but not all clones. Of the missing ones, under half trace to an unresolved V gene in checked studies; the others have no known cause. V and J calls and clone size are as listed in that table; D and trimming were resolved from the DNA. A total of about 350,000 clones appear in this sample, about 88% of them only once. About 7.6% of the sample lies in the top ten.

What was sequenced was peripheral blood. The source is a woman aged 55-70 years with COVID-19, enrolled during active disease. This sequence uses TRBV19 and TRBJ1-2; no D gene can be assigned with confidence. The DNA is TGTGCCAGTAGTATTGAGCGGGGAGCGAACTATGGCTACACCTTC. It translates as CASSIERGANYGYTF.